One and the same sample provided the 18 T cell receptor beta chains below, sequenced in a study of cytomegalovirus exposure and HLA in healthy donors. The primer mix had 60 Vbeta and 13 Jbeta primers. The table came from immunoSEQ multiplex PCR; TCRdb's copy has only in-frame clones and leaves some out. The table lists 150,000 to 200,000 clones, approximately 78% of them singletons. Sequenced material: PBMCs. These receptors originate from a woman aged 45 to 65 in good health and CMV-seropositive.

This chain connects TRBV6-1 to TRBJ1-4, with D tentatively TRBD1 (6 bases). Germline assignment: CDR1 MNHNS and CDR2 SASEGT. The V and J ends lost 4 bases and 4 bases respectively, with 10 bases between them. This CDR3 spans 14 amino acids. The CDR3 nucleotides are TGTGCCAGCAGTGGACAGGCGAATAATGAAAAACTGTTTTTT. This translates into CASSGQANNEKLFF.

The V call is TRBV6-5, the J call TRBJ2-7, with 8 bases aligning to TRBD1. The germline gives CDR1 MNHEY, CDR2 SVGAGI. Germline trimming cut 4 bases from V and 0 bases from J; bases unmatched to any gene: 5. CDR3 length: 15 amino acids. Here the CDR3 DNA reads TGTGCCAGCAGTTCCCTTACAGGGGGCTCCTACGAGCAGTACTTC. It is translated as CASSSLTGGSYEQYF.

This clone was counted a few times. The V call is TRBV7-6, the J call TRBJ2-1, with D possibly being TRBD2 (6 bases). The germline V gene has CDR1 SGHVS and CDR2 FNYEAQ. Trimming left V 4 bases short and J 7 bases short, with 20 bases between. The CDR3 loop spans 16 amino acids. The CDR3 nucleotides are TGTGCCAGCAGCTCCGAGACTGGCCTGGCGGGGAATGAGCAGTTCTTC. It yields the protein CASSSETGLAGNEQFF.

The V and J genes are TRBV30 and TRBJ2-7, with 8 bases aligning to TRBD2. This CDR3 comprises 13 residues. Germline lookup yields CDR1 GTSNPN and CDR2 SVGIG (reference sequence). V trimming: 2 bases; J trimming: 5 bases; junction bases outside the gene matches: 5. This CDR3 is CAWSQTSANEQYF. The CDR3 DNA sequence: TGTGCCTGGAGTCAGACTAGCGCCAACGAGCAGTACTTC.

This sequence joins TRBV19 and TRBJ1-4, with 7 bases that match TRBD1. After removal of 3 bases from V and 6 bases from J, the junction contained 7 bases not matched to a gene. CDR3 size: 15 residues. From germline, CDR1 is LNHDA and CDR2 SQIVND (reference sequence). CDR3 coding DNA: TGTGCCAGTAGTATCCTGGACAGGAGTGATGAAAAACTGTTTTTT. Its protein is CASSILDRSDEKLFF.

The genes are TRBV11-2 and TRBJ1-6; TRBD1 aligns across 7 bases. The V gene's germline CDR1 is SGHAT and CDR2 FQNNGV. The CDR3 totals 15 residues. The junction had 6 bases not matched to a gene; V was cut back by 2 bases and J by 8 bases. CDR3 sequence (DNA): TGTGCCAGCAGCTTAAAGGGGGCTAAGGATTCACCCCTCCACTTT. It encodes CASSLKGAKDSPLHF.

CDR3 coding DNA: TGTGCCAGCAGTGACGGTGACAGCATGAACACTGAAGCTTTCTTT. Translated: CASSDGDSMNTEAFF. The chain carries TRBV28 and TRBJ1-1, with D possibly TRBD1 on 5 matching bases. The CDR3 has 15 residues. Germline-derived CDR1 and CDR2 are MDHEN and SYDVKM. The V end lost 5 bases, the J end lost 0 bases, and 13 bases lay between the germline ends.

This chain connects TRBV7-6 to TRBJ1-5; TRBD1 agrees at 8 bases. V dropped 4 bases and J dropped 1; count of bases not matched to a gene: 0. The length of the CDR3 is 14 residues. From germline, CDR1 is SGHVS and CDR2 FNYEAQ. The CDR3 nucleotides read TGTGCCAGCAGCTCAGGGGGCAGCAATCAGCCCCAGCATTTT. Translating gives CASSSGGSNQPQHF. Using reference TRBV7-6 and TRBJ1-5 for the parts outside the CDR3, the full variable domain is GAGVSQSPRYKVTKRGQDVALRCDPISGHVSLYWYRQALGQGPEFLTYFNYEAQQDKSGLPNDRFSAERPEGSISTLTIQRTEQRDSAMYRCASSSGGSNQPQHFGDGTRLSIL.

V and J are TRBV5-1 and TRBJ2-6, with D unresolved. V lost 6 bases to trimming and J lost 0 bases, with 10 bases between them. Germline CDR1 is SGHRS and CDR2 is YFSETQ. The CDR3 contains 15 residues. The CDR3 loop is CASKSGTSGANVLTF. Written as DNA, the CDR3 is TGCGCCAGCAAATCTGGCACCTCTGGGGCCAACGTCCTGACTTTC.

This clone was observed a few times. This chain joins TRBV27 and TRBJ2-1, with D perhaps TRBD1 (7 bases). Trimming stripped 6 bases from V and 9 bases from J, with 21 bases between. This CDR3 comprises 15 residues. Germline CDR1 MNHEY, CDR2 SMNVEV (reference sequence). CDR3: CASRQAGSQGGEQFF. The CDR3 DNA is TGTGCCAGCAGGCAAGCGGGCTCTCAGGGGGGTGAGCAGTTCTTC.

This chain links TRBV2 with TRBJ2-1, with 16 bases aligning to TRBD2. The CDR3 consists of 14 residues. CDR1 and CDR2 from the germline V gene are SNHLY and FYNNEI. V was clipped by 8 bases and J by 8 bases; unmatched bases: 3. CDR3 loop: CASGGTSGRDEQFF. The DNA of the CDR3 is TGTGCCAGCGGAGGGACTAGCGGGAGGGATGAGCAGTTCTTC.

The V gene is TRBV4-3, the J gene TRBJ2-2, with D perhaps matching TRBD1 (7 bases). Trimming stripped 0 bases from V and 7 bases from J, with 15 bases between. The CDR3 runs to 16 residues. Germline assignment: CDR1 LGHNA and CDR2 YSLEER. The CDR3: CASSQDQQGGGGELFF. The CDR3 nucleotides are TGCGCCAGCAGCCAAGATCAGCAGGGGGGAGGCGGGGAGCTGTTTTTT.

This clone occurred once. DNA of the CDR3: TGCAGCGCCGACAGGGGAGACTATGGCTACACCTTC. The encoded protein is CSADRGDYGYTF. The rearrangement links TRBV29-1 to TRBJ1-2, with 8 nucleotides matching TRBD1. The V segment lost 7 bases and the J segment 3 bases; nucleotides outside the gene matches: 4. Germline V gives CDR1 SQVTM, CDR2 ANQGSEA. This CDR3 is built from 12 residues.

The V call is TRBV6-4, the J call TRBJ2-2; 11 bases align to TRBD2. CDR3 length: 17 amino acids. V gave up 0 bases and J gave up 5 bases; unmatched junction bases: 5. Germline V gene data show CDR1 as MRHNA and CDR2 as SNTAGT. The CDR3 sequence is CASSDSSGGAATGELFF. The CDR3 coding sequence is TGTGCCAGCAGTGACTCTAGCGGGGGGGCCGCGACCGGGGAGCTGTTTTTT.

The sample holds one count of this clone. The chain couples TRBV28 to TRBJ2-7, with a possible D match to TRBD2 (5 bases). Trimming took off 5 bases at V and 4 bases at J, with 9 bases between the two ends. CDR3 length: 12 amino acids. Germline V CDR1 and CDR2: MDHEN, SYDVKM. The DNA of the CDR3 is TGTGCCAGCAGTCAAAGGGAGTACGAGCAGTACTTC. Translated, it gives CASSQREYEQYF. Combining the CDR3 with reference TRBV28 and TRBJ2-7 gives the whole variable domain DVKVTQSSRYLVKRTGEKVFLECVQDMDHENMFWYRQDPGLGLRLIYFSYDVKMKEKGDIPEGYSVSREKKERFSLILESASTNQTSMYLCASSQREYEQYFGPGTRLTVT.

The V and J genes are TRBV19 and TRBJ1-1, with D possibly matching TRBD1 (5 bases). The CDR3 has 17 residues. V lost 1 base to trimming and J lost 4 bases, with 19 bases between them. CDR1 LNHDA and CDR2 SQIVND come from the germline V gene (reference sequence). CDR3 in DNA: TGTGCCAGTAGTATAGGGGTCACAGGCCAGGATGGCACTGAAGCTTTCTTT. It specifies CASSIGVTGQDGTEAFF.

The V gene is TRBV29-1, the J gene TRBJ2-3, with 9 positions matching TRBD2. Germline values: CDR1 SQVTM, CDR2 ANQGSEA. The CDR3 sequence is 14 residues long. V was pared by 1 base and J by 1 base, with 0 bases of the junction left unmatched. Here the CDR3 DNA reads TGCAGCGTTGAAGGGACTAGCGGCACAGATACGCAGTATTTT. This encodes CSVEGTSGTDTQYF.

CDR3 in DNA: TGTGCCTGGAGGGGTACTAGCGATTCGGACAGTCAGTACTTC. Encoded protein: CAWRGTSDSDSQYF. The V call is TRBV30, the J call TRBJ2-4; a possible D gene is TRBD2 (7 bases). The CDR3 is 14 residues long. From germline, CDR1 is GTSNPN and CDR2 SVGIG (reference sequence). The V and J ends lost 3 bases and 12 bases respectively, with 21 bases between them. Together with reference TRBV30 and TRBJ2-4, the CDR3 gives the full variable domain: SQTIHQWPATLVQPVGSPLSLECTVEGTSNPNLYWYRQAAGRGLQLLFYSVGIGQISSEVPQNLSASRPQDRQFILSSKKLLLSDSGFYLCAWRGTSDSDSQYFGAGTRLSVL.